This T cell receptor beta chain appears in the sequencing data of a study of blood T cell repertoires in COVID-19. About the research overall: The study drew acute and convalescent COVID-19 samples from the United States, Italy and Spain.

The cohort comprised adults aged about 18 to 100 years residing in about two dozen US areas. Grouping used clinical history reported by participants in a survey and questionnaire. Germline V gives CDR1 LGHDT, CDR2 YNNKEL (reference sequence). Between the trimmed V and J ends, which lost 2 bases and 5 bases, there was a span of 15 bases. The CDR3 loop spans 15 amino acids. Assay used: immunoSEQ multiplex PCR; TCRdb lists only in-frame clones, some missing. Of approximately 400,000 clones in the sample, 88% were seen once. This receptor was obtained from a woman younger than 35 who had recovered from COVID-19. The sequenced sample consisted of PBMCs or T cells enriched from blood (not recorded which). This chain uses TRBV3-1 (or the pseudogene TRBV3-2) with TRBJ1-2; no reliable D call. In nucleotides, the CDR3 is TGTGCCAGCAGCCAATTACGGGAAAGGAGATATGGCTACACCTTC. Amino acid sequence: CASSQLRERRYGYTF.